The rows below give T cell receptor beta chains drawn from one sample of a study of shared clonotypes between healthy human individuals. The assay was immunoSEQ multiplex PCR, and TCRdb's table has in-frame clones only and misses some. The table has fewer than 2.5 million clones, approximately 93% seen once. The sequenced material came from naive CD4+ T cells from PBMCs. The receptors were sampled from a man aged 18 to 35 in good health. Some clones in this sample may be carry-over from other donors' samples. Both conserved end residues are part of each CDR3. A D gene is named only where the DNA matches it firmly. Only some rows state a clone size, as once, few, many or a class for expanded clones.

TRBV6-5	TRBD1	NA	TRBJ2-7	CASSYSILGQTYEQYF	TGTGCCAGCAGTTACTCGATCTTGGGACAGACCTACGAGCAGTACTTC
TRBV11-1	NA	NA	TRBJ2-1	CASSLDSDPFF	TGTGCCAGCAGCTTGGACAGCGACCCGTTCTTC
TRBV5-1	NA	NA	TRBJ1-2	CASSFGGAEGYTF	TGCGCCAGCAGCTTCGGAGGGGCTGAGGGCTACACCTTC
TRBV7-9	NA	NA	TRBJ2-6	CASSFIPSGANVLTF	TGTGCCAGCAGCTTCATACCCTCTGGGGCCAACGTCCTGACTTTC
TRBV28	TRBD2	NA	TRBJ2-1	CASGRTSYNEQFF	TGTGCCAGCGGTCGGACTAGCTACAATGAGCAGTTCTTC
TRBV28	NA	NA	TRBJ2-5	CASSLGDAPGTQYF	TGTGCCAGCAGTTTGGGGGACGCACCAGGGACCCAGTACTTC
TRBV7-6	TRBD1	NA	TRBJ2-3	CASSLGQGEGDTQYF	TGTGCCAGCAGCTTAGGACAGGGGGAGGGAGATACGCAGTATTTT
TRBV27	TRBD2	NA	TRBJ2-7	CASSLSGLAAYEQYF	TGTGCCAGCAGTTTATCGGGACTAGCCGCCTACGAGCAGTACTTC
TRBV29-1	NA	NA	TRBJ1-1	CSVEGRVRRTEAFF	TGCAGCGTTGAAGGCAGGGTACGTCGAACTGAAGCTTTCTTT
TRBV5-1	NA	NA	TRBJ1-2	CASSPTVDYGYTF	TGCGCCAGCAGCCCTACAGTAGACTATGGCTACACCTTC
TRBV2	TRBD1	few	TRBJ1-1	CASSEGQGWNTEAFF	TGTGCCAGCAGTGAGGGACAGGGATGGAACACTGAAGCTTTCTTT
TRBV7-2	TRBD1	NA	TRBJ2-5	CASSLGWGQGHGETQYF	TGTGCCAGCAGCTTAGGTTGGGGACAGGGGCATGGGGAGACCCAGTACTTC
TRBV5-4	NA	NA	TRBJ2-7	CASSLGGTRAPYEQYF	TGTGCCAGCAGCTTGGGTGGGACGCGGGCCCCCTACGAGCAGTACTTC
TRBV6-5	NA	once	TRBJ1-1	CASSERGDTEAFF	TGTGCCAGCAGTGAGAGGGGGGACACTGAAGCTTTCTTT
TRBV10-1	NA	NA	TRBJ2-7	CASSRPEQYF	TGCGCCAGCAGTCGCCCGGAGCAGTACTTC
TRBV2	NA	NA	TRBJ2-3	CASSEGSGGTDTQYF	TGTGCCAGCAGTGAAGGTAGCGGAGGCACAGATACGCAGTATTTT
TRBV5-4	NA	NA	TRBJ2-7	CASRRDGTTSSYEQYF	TGTGCCAGCAGGCGGGACGGCACAACGAGCTCCTACGAGCAGTACTTC
TRBV7-8	NA	NA	TRBJ1-4	CASSRVGFTNEKLFF	TGTGCCAGCAGCCGAGTGGGGTTCACTAATGAAAAACTGTTTTTT
TRBV4-2	TRBD2	NA	TRBJ2-2	CASSQDYLAGYTGELFF	TGTGCCAGCAGCCAAGACTATCTAGCGGGTTACACCGGGGAGCTGTTTTTT
TRBV6-4	TRBD1	NA	TRBJ1-2	CASSDPGQGSYTF	TGTGCCAGCAGTGACCCCGGACAGGGGAGCTACACCTTC
TRBV7-7	NA	NA	TRBJ1-5	CASSSSHPTKGDQPQHF	TGTGCCAGCAGCTCGAGTCATCCCACAAAGGGGGATCAGCCCCAGCATTTT
TRBV30	TRBD2	once	TRBJ2-3	CAWSRRTSGRKRTDTQYF	TGTGCCTGGAGTCGACGGACTAGCGGGCGGAAGCGCACAGATACGCAGTATTTT
TRBV2	NA	NA	TRBJ2-7	CASSEGHLSYEQYF	TGTGCCAGCAGTGAAGGACACCTATCCTACGAGCAGTACTTC
TRBV10-3	NA	NA	TRBJ2-7	CAISEQTDTYEQYF	TGTGCCATCAGTGAGCAGACAGATACCTACGAGCAGTACTTC
TRBV7-9	TRBD1	NA	TRBJ2-5	CASSRVGQQETQYF	TGTGCCAGCAGCAGAGTGGGACAGCAAGAGACCCAGTACTTC
TRBV7-2	TRBD1	NA	TRBJ1-2	CASSLYGGQGNYGYTF	TGTGCCAGCAGCTTATATGGTGGACAGGGGAACTATGGCTACACCTTC
TRBV5-8	TRBD1	NA	TRBJ2-5	CASSSGQVRSETQYF	TGTGCCAGCAGCTCGGGACAGGTCAGGTCAGAGACCCAGTACTTC
TRBV14	TRBD2	NA	TRBJ2-1	CASSQWILAGGNEQFF	TGTGCCAGCAGCCAATGGATCCTAGCGGGAGGTAATGAGCAGTTCTTC
TRBV6-5	NA	NA	TRBJ2-7	CASSYTPGKTYEQYF	TGTGCCAGCAGTTACACGCCGGGCAAAACCTACGAGCAGTACTTC
TRBV28	NA	NA	TRBJ1-2	CASSLQGNYGYTF	TGTGCCAGCAGTTTACAGGGCAACTATGGCTACACCTTC
TRBV6-1	NA	NA	TRBJ1-1	CASTRLTEAFF	TGTGCCAGCACCCGCCTCACTGAAGCTTTCTTT
TRBV28	NA	NA	TRBJ1-2	CASSLPSSRGSYGYTF	TGTGCCAGCAGTTTACCCTCCTCGCGGGGAAGCTATGGCTACACCTTC
TRBV6-1	NA	NA	TRBJ2-7	CASSPTPSGSYEQYF	TGTGCCAGCAGCCCCACCCCCTCGGGTTCCTACGAGCAGTACTTC
TRBV6-6	NA	NA	TRBJ2-3	CASSYSTTPLGTQYF	TGTGCCAGCAGTTACTCGACTACCCCCCTCGGTACGCAGTATTTT
TRBV28	TRBD1	many	TRBJ1-2	CASSWGTEHYGYTF	TGTGCCAGCAGTTGGGGGACAGAGCACTATGGCTACACCTTC
TRBV9	NA	NA	TRBJ2-2	CASSVVSSTGELFF	TGTGCCAGCAGCGTAGTGTCTTCCACCGGGGAGCTGTTTTTT
TRBV9	NA	NA	TRBJ1-2	CASSVVGGHGYTF	TGTGCCAGCAGCGTAGTAGGGGGGCATGGCTACACCTTC
TRBV4-1	TRBD1	NA	TRBJ1-2	CASSPGQGSYGYTF	TGCGCCAGCAGCCCCGGACAGGGGAGCTATGGCTACACCTTC
TRBV10-3	TRBD1	NA	TRBJ2-7	CAISGAGTGGSYEQYF	TGTGCCATCAGTGGGGCCGGGACAGGGGGCTCCTACGAGCAGTACTTC
TRBV11-2	NA	few	TRBJ1-1	CASSLLQLTEAFF	TGTGCCAGCAGCTTGTTACAGCTCACTGAAGCTTTCTTT
TRBV4-1	NA	NA	TRBJ2-1	CASSQSTGTKYNEQFF	TGCGCCAGCAGCCAAAGCACCGGGACGAAGTACAATGAGCAGTTCTTC
TRBV7-7	NA	NA	TRBJ2-5	CASSLELAYQETQYF	TGTGCCAGCAGCTTAGAGCTAGCATACCAAGAGACCCAGTACTTC
TRBV7-8	TRBD2	NA	TRBJ2-1	CASSAGRAAYNEQFF	TGTGCCAGCAGCGCGGGGAGGGCCGCCTACAATGAGCAGTTCTTC
TRBV6-4	NA	NA	TRBJ1-6	CASSASPLGFSPLHF	TGTGCCAGCAGTGCGTCACCCCTGGGGTTTTCACCCCTCCACTTT
TRBV27	NA	NA	TRBJ1-1	CASSAGSKPEAFF	TGTGCCAGCAGTGCTGGGTCTAAACCTGAAGCTTTCTTT
TRBV9	TRBD2	NA	TRBJ2-5	CASSPASMLAAGGTQYF	TGTGCCAGCAGCCCGGCTTCCATGCTAGCGGCCGGGGGGACCCAGTACTTC
TRBV25-1	TRBD1	NA	TRBJ1-2	CASSSKRGQGWDGYTF	TGTGCCAGCAGTTCAAAAAGGGGACAGGGGTGGGATGGCTACACCTTC
TRBV7-2	NA	NA	TRBJ2-1	CASSPGLIENEQFF	TGTGCCAGCAGCCCGGGACTCATTGAGAATGAGCAGTTCTTC
TRBV25-1	NA	once	TRBJ1-2	CASSEWGSGFGYTF	TGTGCCAGCAGTGAATGGGGCTCAGGGTTTGGCTACACCTTC
TRBV5-3	NA	NA	TRBJ2-7	CARSIHMNEQYF	TGTGCCAGAAGCATACACATGAACGAGCAGTACTTC
TRBV9	NA	NA	TRBJ2-2	CASSVQGNTGELFF	TGTGCCAGCAGCGTTCAGGGGAACACCGGGGAGCTGTTTTTT